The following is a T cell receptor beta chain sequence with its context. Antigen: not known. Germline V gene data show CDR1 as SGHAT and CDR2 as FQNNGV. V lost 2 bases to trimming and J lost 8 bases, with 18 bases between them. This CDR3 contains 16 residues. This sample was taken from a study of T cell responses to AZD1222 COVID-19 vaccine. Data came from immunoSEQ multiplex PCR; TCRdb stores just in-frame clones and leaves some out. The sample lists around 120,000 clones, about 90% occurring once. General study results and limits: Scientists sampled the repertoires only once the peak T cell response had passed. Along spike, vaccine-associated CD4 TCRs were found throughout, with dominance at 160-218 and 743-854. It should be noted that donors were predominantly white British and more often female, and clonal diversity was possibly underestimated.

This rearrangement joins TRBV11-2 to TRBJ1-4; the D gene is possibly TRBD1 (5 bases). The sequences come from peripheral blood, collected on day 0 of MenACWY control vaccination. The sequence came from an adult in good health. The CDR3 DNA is TGTGCCAGCAGCTTAACCGGGGCGCGGGCGCGGGAAAAACTGTTTTTT. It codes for CASSLTGARAREKLFF.